This entry lists 9 T cell receptor beta chains sequenced from one sample in a study of blood T cell repertoires in COVID-19. The repertoire was sequenced with immunoSEQ multiplex PCR; TCRdb's copy has only in-frame clones and lacks some. This sample has 100,000 to 150,000 clones, with about four fifths found just once. The source material was peripheral blood. Receptor source: a man aged 25 to 40 with COVID-19, enrolled during active disease.

This chain links TRBV6-5 with TRBJ1-2, with unresolved D. CDR1 and CDR2 (germline): MNHEY, SVGAGI. Deletions cut 10 bases from V and 4 bases from J, with 16 bases between. CDR3 length: 13 amino acids. The CDR3 loop reads CAISPGFSYGYTF. In DNA form, the CDR3 reads TGTGCCATCTCGCCGGGGTTTAGCTATGGCTACACCTTC.

This clone was found a few times. The rearrangement uses TRBV5-6 and TRBJ1-2; 10 bases agree with TRBD1. The V gene end was trimmed by 1 base and the J gene end by 4 bases; junction bases not matched to a gene: 13. Germline V gene data show CDR1 as SGHDT and CDR2 as YYEEEE. This CDR3 has 18 amino acids. The CDR3 is CASSLIWDRGDRGYGYTF. CDR3 nucleotides: TGTGCCAGCAGCTTGATTTGGGATCGCGGGGACAGGGGCTATGGCTACACCTTC.

This sequence joins TRBV5-1 and TRBJ2-5, with 8 bases that match TRBD1. J gave up 5 bases and V 4 bases, and 13 bases lay outside the gene matches. The CDR3 extends over 16 amino acids. CDR1 and CDR2 (germline): SGHRS, YFSETQ. CDR3 region: CASSLAGGMGWETQYF. The DNA for the CDR3 is TGCGCCAGCAGCCTTGCAGGGGGCATGGGATGGGAGACCCAGTACTTC.

This sequence joins TRBV30 and TRBJ2-5, with TRBD1 matching over 8 bases. The length of the CDR3 is 13 residues. CDR1 GTSNPN and CDR2 SVGIG come from the germline V gene (reference sequence). J gave up 4 bases and V 8 bases, and 9 bases lay outside the gene matches. CDR3 DNA sequence: TGTGCCGGAGGCGCCAGGGGGCGAGAGACCCAGTACTTC. It is translated as CAGGARGRETQYF.

V gene TRBV4-1 combines with J gene TRBJ2-7; 11 bases match TRBD2. Trimming removed 3 bases from V and 3 bases from J; junction bases left unmatched: 4. Per germline, CDR1 MGHRA and CDR2 YSYEKL. This CDR3 comprises 15 residues. The CDR3 DNA reads as TGCGCCAGCAGCCACCCGACTAGCGGGAACTACGAGCAGTACTTC. This encodes CASSHPTSGNYEQYF.

This clone was seen only once. The chain recombines TRBV28 with TRBJ2-2; TRBD2 aligns across 12 bases. This CDR3 has 16 amino acids. Germline V gene data show CDR1 as MDHEN and CDR2 as SYDVKM. The ends lost 4 bases at V and 1 base at J; junction bases unmatched: 1. The CDR3 sequence is CASSSSGRVNTGELFF. CDR3 in DNA: TGTGCCAGCAGTTCTAGCGGGAGGGTGAACACCGGGGAGCTGTTTTTT.

V is TRBV7-9 and J is TRBJ2-1, with TRBD2 identical over 8 bases. The V and J ends lost 6 bases and 7 bases, in that order; junction bases with no gene match: 17. Germline V gene sequence: CDR1 SEHNR, CDR2 FQNEAQ (reference sequence). The CDR3 sequence is 17 residues long. The CDR3 here is CASRPGGSGKGRNEQFF. The CDR3 bases are TGTGCCAGCAGACCGGGGGGTAGCGGGAAGGGTAGGAATGAGCAGTTCTTC.

The V call is TRBV4-1, the J call TRBJ2-7; D may be TRBD1 (5 bases). The germline gives CDR1 MGHRA, CDR2 YSYEKL. Trimming left V 5 bases short and J 2 bases short, with 16 bases between. The length of the CDR3 is 15 residues. CDR3 region: CASSYHQDKTYEQYF. CDR3 sequence (DNA): TGCGCCAGCAGCTACCATCAGGACAAAACCTACGAGCAGTACTTC.

This clone was detected only a few times. The genes are TRBV28 and TRBJ2-3; 13 bases are shared with TRBD2. This CDR3 spans 23 amino acids. Germline CDR1 and CDR2: MDHEN and SYDVKM. Unmatched junction bases numbered 26, after V lost 6 bases and J lost 2 bases. The CDR3 is CASSPSVPGHRGGLAGNTDTQYF. The CDR3 bases are TGTGCCAGCAGCCCTTCGGTACCAGGGCACAGGGGGGGACTAGCGGGAAACACAGATACGCAGTATTTT.